This section outlines one TCR beta chain sequence together with its context. What it recognizes is unknown. The protocol was immunoSEQ multiplex PCR, while the TCRdb copy is restricted to in-frame clones and leaves out a portion. The sample includes approximately 76,000 clones, 84% of them seen just once. The source of the sample is a study of graft-versus-host responses after intestinal transplantation. Across the whole study: Transplantation in recipients was multivisceral, liver-intestinal, or isolated intestinal.

This CDR3 has 14 amino acids. Germline V gives CDR1 SGHTA, CDR2 FQGNSA. Trimming pared 8 bases from V and 6 bases from J, leaving 18 bases between. The origin of this receptor is a human donor who was the organ donor for an intestinal transplant. The rearrangement links TRBV7-2 to TRBJ2-3; D perhaps matches TRBD2 (6 bases). Specimen: unstimulated CD4+ T cells sorted from spleen or lymph node cells, collected before transplant. DNA of the CDR3: TGTGCCAGCGCCCTCCGGAGGGGCAGGGATACGCAGTATTTT. Protein: CASALRRGRDTQYF.